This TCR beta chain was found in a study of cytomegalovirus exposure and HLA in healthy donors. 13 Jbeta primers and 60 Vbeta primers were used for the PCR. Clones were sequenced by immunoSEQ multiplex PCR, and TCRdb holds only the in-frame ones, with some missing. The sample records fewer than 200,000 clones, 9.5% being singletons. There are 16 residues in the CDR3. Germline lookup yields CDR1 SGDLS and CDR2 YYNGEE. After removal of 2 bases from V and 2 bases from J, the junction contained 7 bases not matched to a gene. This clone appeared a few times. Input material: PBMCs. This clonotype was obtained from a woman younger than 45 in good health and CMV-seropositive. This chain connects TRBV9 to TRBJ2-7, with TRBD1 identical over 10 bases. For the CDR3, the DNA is TGTGCCAGCAGCGTCCGAGGAGGGACAGGGGCCTACGAGCAGTACTTC. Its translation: CASSVRGGTGAYEQYF. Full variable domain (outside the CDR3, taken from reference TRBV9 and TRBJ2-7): DSGVTQTPKHLITATGQRVTLRCSPRSGDLSVYWYQQSLDQGLQFLIQYYNGEERAKGNILERFSAQQFPDLHSELNLSSLELGDSALYFCASSVRGGTGAYEQYFGPGTRLTVT.